This TCR beta chain was identified during a study of Ad26.COV2.S vaccination and SARS-CoV-2 variants (dated by TCRdb to the early 2020s). Notes on the research overall: Vaccine-arm donors came from COV1001, a multicentre, randomized, double-blind, placebo-controlled phase I-IIa trial of Ad26.COV2.S in healthy adults. The specificity and breadth of SARS-CoV-2-reactive T cell receptors after Ad26.COV2.S vaccination were assessed by TCRbeta repertoire sequencing. Ad26.COV2.S was administered intramuscularly at a dose of 5x10^10 or 1x10^11 viral particles, either as one shot or as two shots given 56 days apart. Trial participants were randomized into five groups of five: low-dose or high-dose Ad26.COV2.S given once or twice, or placebo on both occasions. A total of around 32 samples were included in the TCR-sequenced set, comprising roughly 20 Ad26.COV2.S vaccine recipients, 5 placebo recipients and 8 SARS-CoV-2 convalescent individuals. Investigators remained blinded to trial group allocation during experiments and outcome assessment. The research as a whole found: Spike-specific TCR breadth was higher in Ad26.COV2.S recipients than in placebo recipients (P = 0.0014). According to the authors, total T cell responses may have been underestimated by the TCR breadth and depth analyses. Comparing responses between vaccine doses or regimens was not something the study was powered to do. Comparable non-spike TCR breadth was observed between vaccine and placebo recipients, consistent with only spike being contained in the vaccine. After vaccination, spike-specific CD8+ and CD4+ T cell responses were reported to show substantial breadth.

This clone occurred a few times. Its antigen remains unidentified. No quality values exist for individual bases; no much larger clone is one base distant. Per the publication, the treatment or condition label means: 15 to 20 received Ad26.COV2.S at low or high dose, single or two shots; a few received placebo; per-sample allocation not given. Repertoires of vaccine and placebo recipients were sequenced from samples collected on day 63 after the first injection. Cohort 1b enrolled around 23 adults aged 18-55 years at a single site in Boston, USA, between 29 July and 7 August 2020. Ad26.COV2.S was a replication-incompetent adenovirus type 26 vector that expressed a prefusion-stabilized SARS-CoV-2 spike protein derived from the original Wuhan strain. CDR1 ENHRY and CDR2 SYGVKD were looked up in the germline V gene. From cysteine to phenylalanine, the CDR3 is 16 amino acids long. Just CDR3 DNA is preserved here, 48 bases in frame from base 1. Ends trimmed: V by 3 bases, J by 6 bases; bases unmatched to a gene: 7.

The immunoSEQ Assay was the method used to sequence TCRbeta CDR3 regions. After extraction, genomic DNA underwent amplification by bias-controlled multiplex PCR, followed by high-throughput sequencing. The original pipeline was this. To quantify the absolute abundance of each unique TCRbeta CDR3 region, sequences were collapsed and filtered. T cell fraction was estimated by normalization of TCRbeta template counts to usable DNA, with usable DNA being measured through amplification of reference genes present in all nucleated cells. Repertoire TCRs were annotated as SARS-CoV-2-specific when V gene, CDR3 amino acid sequence and J gene were exactly matched to a known reactive TCR set. The reference SARS-CoV-2 TCR set was derived from MIRA and filtered for enrichment in COVID-19-positive ImmuneCODE repertoires, a step that removed public or cross-reactive TCRs. Based on the MIRA antigens, annotated TCRs were further analysed at the level of specific ORF or position within ORF. Breadth was defined as annotated unique rearrangements over total unique productive rearrangements; depth was the summed frequency of those rearrangements. TCR breadth was compared between groups using two-sided Wilcoxon rank-sum tests. Entries here come from immuneACCESS through TCRdb and include only in-frame sequences with V and J called. Some clones fail to appear in such tables; in the studies checked, an unresolved V gene covers under half of the shortfall, and the cause of the remainder is unknown. That table gives V, J and clone size, and the DNA gave D and trimming. In this sample the table shows roughly 700,000 clones, approximately 88% of which occur a single time. The ten most abundant clones make up roughly 1.5% of the sample.

The chain is assembled from TRBV10-3 and TRBJ2-7; 14 of the junction bases match TRBD2. The sequence came from a person aged 18 to 59 who received the Ad26.COV2.S COVID-19 vaccine or a placebo. Sequenced here: peripheral blood, sampled in a trial of Ad26.COV2.S vaccine versus placebo. CDR3 reads: CAISDAGTSGGTEQYF. The nucleotides read TGTGCCATCAGTGACGCCGGGACTAGCGGGGGTACCGAGCAGTACTTC.